This T cell receptor (beta chain) was found in a study of CD8+ T cells in alopecia areata. For this clone: Antigen specificity is unknown.

Findings and limits, study-wide: For lesional scalp, especially alopecia totalis/universalis, clonality was higher than in normal scalp. Among patients, TCR sharing was less clear than in mice, a difference possibly due in part to HLA diversity in the patient population.

RNA was isolated and reverse transcribed to cDNA, the sequencing template. Sequenced by immunoSEQ multiplex PCR; TCRdb stores in-frame clones only, minus some. This sample has about 150,000 clones, with 55% found just once. CDR3 length equals 11 residues. The germline V gene has CDR1 GTSNPN and CDR2 SVGIG (reference sequence). The V end lost 2 bases, the J end lost 3 bases, and 2 bases lay between the germline ends. Sequenced: CD4+ T cells sorted from blood. The receptor's source is a human donor in good health. V gene TRBV30 combines with J gene TRBJ2-1; D is ambiguous. The CDR3 here is CAWSLYNEQFF. CDR3 coding DNA: TGTGCCTGGAGTCTCTACAATGAGCAGTTCTTC.